The present TCR beta chain was sequenced within a study of T cell changes during pregnancy in multiple sclerosis. Repertoires were generated with immunoSEQ multiplex PCR, while TCRdb's copy carries only in-frame clones and drops some. Here the sample spans more than 95,000 clones, roughly 92% being singletons. This receptor was identified in a female donor with multiple sclerosis, enrolled in a pregnancy study. The sequencing here drew on peripheral blood, taken after pregnancy.

As DNA, the CDR3 is TGTGCCAGCACGAGCCGGGGTGATGGCACAGATACGCAGTATTTT. Protein sequence: CASTSRGDGTDTQYF. The chain couples TRBV11-2 to TRBJ2-3; possibly TRBD2 for D (5 bases). Germline V gene sequence: CDR1 SGHAT, CDR2 FQNNGV. The CDR3 contains 15 residues. The ends were cut back, 7 bases at V and 1 base at J, with 15 bases in the middle.